This TCR beta chain came from a study of T cells in localized non-small cell lung cancer. The CDR3 extends over 14 amino acids. Deletions cut 2 bases from V and 0 bases from J, with 8 bases between. Per germline, CDR1 GTSNPN and CDR2 SVGIG (reference sequence). The assay was immunoSEQ multiplex PCR, and TCRdb's table has in-frame clones only and misses some. The table includes tens of thousands of clones, about 84% detected once. The chain is built from TRBV30 and TRBJ2-4; D call uncertain. The clonotype originates from a woman aged 35 to 70 with stage II squamous cell lung carcinoma. Sequencing used PBMCs, obtained before any cancer treatment. CDR3 DNA sequence: TGTGCCTGGAGTAAGGAACTAGCCAAAAACATTCAGTACTTC. This gives the protein CAWSKELAKNIQYF.